This is a list of T cell receptor beta chains from one sample in a study of blood T cell repertoires in COVID-19. Sequenced by immunoSEQ multiplex PCR; TCRdb stores in-frame clones only, minus some. The sample lists roughly 200,000 clones, about 83% occurring once. Sequencing input: peripheral blood. The receptors stem from a man between 35 and 55 years old with active or convalescent COVID-19. CDR3s include the opening cysteine and the closing phenylalanine or tryptophan. Fields, in order: J gene, clone size, CDR3 length, V gene, D gene, CDR3 DNA, CDR3 protein. D genes are given only for firm matches. Rows may omit the clone size; those that give it use once, few, many or a size class.

TRBJ2-5,.,16,TRBV24-1,.,TGTGCCACCAGTGAAGGGGGTGGCACACCTCGAGAGACCCAGTACTTC,CATSEGGGTPRETQYF
TRBJ1-6,few,18,TRBV5-5,.,TGTGCCAGCAGTCTCCTAGGGGACATCGCGCCTTTTCCGTCACCCCTCCACTTT,CASSLLGDIAPFPSPLHF
TRBJ2-4,.,13,TRBV24-1,TRBD1,TGTGCCACCAGCACAGGGGGCTTGGACATTCAGTACTTC,CATSTGGLDIQYF
TRBJ2-5,.,16,TRBV5-1,.,TGCGCCAGCAGCTCTGGGGGGGCTAGCGAACAAGAGACCCAGTACTTC,CASSSGGASEQETQYF
TRBJ2-7,.,17,TRBV11-3,.,TGTGCCAGCAGCTTAGATTTGGGGGCCGCAAGGGGCTACGAGCAGTACTTC,CASSLDLGAARGYEQYF
TRBJ2-7,.,15,TRBV14,TRBD2,TGTGCCAGCAGCCGAGTAAGCGGGAGTAGGTACGAGCAGTACTTC,CASSRVSGSRYEQYF
TRBJ2-1,.,13,TRBV30,TRBD2,TGTGCCTGGAGTACGAGCGGGAGACATGAGCAGTTCTTC,CAWSTSGRHEQFF
TRBJ2-2,.,15,TRBV19,TRBD1,TGTGCCAGTAGTAGTGCGACAGGGATCACCGGGGAGCTGTTTTTT,CASSSATGITGELFF
TRBJ1-2,few,14,TRBV27,TRBD1,TGTGCCAGCAGTTTATTAGGGACAGGGGGAGGCTACACCTTC,CASSLLGTGGGYTF
TRBJ1-5,.,15,TRBV6-6,.,TGTGCCAGCAGCCAGGGGACGTATAGCAATCAGCCCCAGCATTTT,CASSQGTYSNQPQHF
TRBJ2-7,.,14,TRBV27,.,TGTGCCAGCACGAAGACCCCAGGGTTCTACGAGCAGTACTTC,CASTKTPGFYEQYF
TRBJ1-1,.,16,TRBV15,TRBD1,TGTGCCACCAGCAAGGGACAGGGACGTTGGGATACTGAAGCTTTCTTT,CATSKGQGRWDTEAFF
TRBJ1-5,.,16,TRBV24-1,TRBD1,TGTGCCACCAGTGATTCCCCTGACAGGGACGGACAGCCCCAGCATTTT,CATSDSPDRDGQPQHF
TRBJ2-2,.,13,TRBV27,.,TGTGCCAGCAGTCTTGAAACCGGCGGGGAGCTGTTTTTT,CASSLETGGELFF
TRBJ2-2,.,16,TRBV3-1/TRBV3-2,.,TGTGCCAGCAGCTCGAGCGGACGGCGGACCACCGGGGAGCTGTTTTTT,CASSSSGRRTTGELFF
TRBJ1-2,.,14,TRBV7-9,TRBD1,TGTGCCAGCAGCTCGACAGGGGAGGTTTATGGCTACACCTTC,CASSSTGEVYGYTF
TRBJ1-4,.,15,TRBV30,TRBD1,TGTGCCTGGACCCTGGGCACAGGGGGCAACGAAAAACTGTTTTTT,CAWTLGTGGNEKLFF
TRBJ2-3,.,19,TRBV7-2,TRBD2,TGTGCCAGCAGCTTAGTCGGTTCGGCTAGCGGTCCGTCCCCAGATACGCAGTATTTT,CASSLVGSASGPSPDTQYF
TRBJ1-2,.,13,TRBV12-3/TRBV12-4,.,TGTGCCAGCAGGGTGACAGATAACTATGGCTACACCTTC,CASRVTDNYGYTF
TRBJ1-2,.,11,TRBV7-9,.,TGTGCCAGCAGCCTCAGTTATGGCTACACCTTC,CASSLSYGYTF
TRBJ1-1,.,15,TRBV2,TRBD1,TGTGCCAGCAGCGAATTCAGGGGGGTCTACGCTGAAGCTTTCTTT,CASSEFRGVYAEAFF
TRBJ1-2,.,14,TRBV5-1,.,TGCGCCAGCAGCTTATGGAGCCAGGAGGATGGCTACACCTTC,CASSLWSQEDGYTF
TRBJ2-5,.,14,TRBV6-5,TRBD1,TGTGCCAGCAGCGGAACAGGGGACCAAGAGACCCAGTACTTC,CASSGTGDQETQYF
TRBJ1-5,.,13,TRBV19,TRBD1,TGTGCCAGTACCAGGACAGGCAATCGGCCCCAGCATTTT,CASTRTGNRPQHF
TRBJ1-2,.,13,TRBV7-9,TRBD1,TGTGCCAGCAGCTCGACAGGGGGGAACGGCTACACCTTC,CASSSTGGNGYTF
TRBJ2-6,.,20,TRBV27,TRBD1,TGTGCCAGCAGTGCAATTCCTCCGGGACAGGTACCCTCTGGGGCCAACGTCCTGACTTTC,CASSAIPPGQVPSGANVLTF
TRBJ2-7,.,15,TRBV18,.,TGTGCCAGCTCACCCTTCGGGCAGGGGAATAACGAGCAGTACTTC,CASSPFGQGNNEQYF
TRBJ1-5,.,15,TRBV19,TRBD1,TGTGCCAGTAGGACCCAGGGGGCGAGCAATCAGCCCCAGCATTTT,CASRTQGASNQPQHF
TRBJ1-4,.,13,TRBV6-5,.,TGTGCCAGCAGGACTAGGGTGAATGAAAAACTGTTTTTT,CASRTRVNEKLFF
TRBJ2-7,.,13,TRBV11-3,TRBD1,TGTGCCAGCAGTCTCAGAGGGGGCCGCGAGCAGTACTTC,CASSLRGGREQYF
TRBJ2-1,.,18,TRBV3-1/TRBV3-2,TRBD1,TGTGCCAGCAGCCTAGAAAGGACAGGGCCCAGCTCCTACAATGAGCAGTTCTTC,CASSLERTGPSSYNEQFF
TRBJ2-7,once,15,TRBV15,TRBD2,TGTGCCACCAGCAGAGTTCTAGCGGACCCATACGAGCAGTACTTC,CATSRVLADPYEQYF
TRBJ1-2,.,16,TRBV9,.,TGTGCCAGCAGCGTAGCCCCAGGGGCCTCCTCCTATGGCTACACCTTC,CASSVAPGASSYGYTF
TRBJ2-7,.,15,TRBV6-1,TRBD2,TGTGCCAGCAGTGATAGAGCGGGAGGGCCCCACGAGCAGTACTTC,CASSDRAGGPHEQYF
TRBJ1-5,.,17,TRBV19,.,TGTGCCAGTAGTACTGCCTACCTCCCGGGGGGCAATCAGCCCCAGCATTTT,CASSTAYLPGGNQPQHF
TRBJ2-3,.,16,TRBV5-4,.,TGTGCCAGCAGCGTCCAAGAAAACAGGGAGTTAGATACGCAGTATTTT,CASSVQENRELDTQYF
TRBJ1-2,few,12,TRBV29-1,.,TGCAGCGTTGGTTCCAGGGATAATGGCTACACCTTC,CSVGSRDNGYTF
TRBJ1-1,.,14,TRBV12-5,TRBD1,TGTGCTAGCTCGTACAGGGGCACGAGCACTGAAGCTTTCTTT,CASSYRGTSTEAFF
TRBJ2-1,.,17,TRBV23-1,TRBD1,TGCGCCAGCAGTCAACCACCGACAGGGGGCCCTCAGGATGAGCAGTTCTTC,CASSQPPTGGPQDEQFF
TRBJ2-7,.,10,TRBV11-3,.,TGTGCCAGCAGCTTAGAGGGGGCAAACTTC,CASSLEGANF
TRBJ1-4,.,16,TRBV4-3,.,TGCGCCAGCAGCCAAGATGGGCGGGGGGCTGGTGAAAAACTGTTTTTT,CASSQDGRGAGEKLFF
TRBJ1-1,once,14,TRBV7-9,.,TGTGCCAGCAGCCCAACCGCAGGTACTGAAGGAGCTTTCTTT,CASSPTAGTEGAFF
TRBJ2-1,.,14,TRBV6-2/TRBV6-3,.,TGTGCCAGCAGTCGGGACTCGGGATGGGGTGAGCAGTTCTTC,CASSRDSGWGEQFF
TRBJ1-1,.,15,TRBV6-5,TRBD1,TGTGCCAGCAGTCGGTCGGGACAGACGAACACTGAAGCTTTCTTT,CASSRSGQTNTEAFF
TRBJ1-2,.,15,TRBV3-1/TRBV3-2,.,TGTGCCAGCAGCCAAGATCCGCTTGGGGCCTATGGCTACACCTTC,CASSQDPLGAYGYTF
TRBJ2-5,.,17,TRBV3-1/TRBV3-2,TRBD1,TGTGCCAGCAGCCAAGAGAAAACCAGGGGGTACCAAGAGACCCAGTACTTC,CASSQEKTRGYQETQYF
TRBJ2-5,.,16,TRBV7-8,.,TGTGCCAGCAGCTTGTTCGCGACTACACATTCAGAGACCCAGTACTTC,CASSLFATTHSETQYF
TRBJ2-3,.,15,TRBV11-3,TRBD2,TGTGCCAGCAGTTGGAAAAGCGGGACCTCAGATACGCAGTATTTT,CASSWKSGTSDTQYF
TRBJ2-7,.,14,TRBV15,TRBD1,TGTGCCACCAGCAGTAAGGGACAGGGGTACGAGCAGTACTTC,CATSSKGQGYEQYF
TRBJ1-1,.,15,TRBV19,.,TGTGCCAGTAGTATTCCGGGGGGGGCAAACACTGAAGCTTTCTTT,CASSIPGGANTEAFF
TRBJ2-3,.,16,TRBV7-3,TRBD1,TGTGCCAGCAGCTTATCTGGACAGGGGGGCACAGATACGCAGTATTTT,CASSLSGQGGTDTQYF